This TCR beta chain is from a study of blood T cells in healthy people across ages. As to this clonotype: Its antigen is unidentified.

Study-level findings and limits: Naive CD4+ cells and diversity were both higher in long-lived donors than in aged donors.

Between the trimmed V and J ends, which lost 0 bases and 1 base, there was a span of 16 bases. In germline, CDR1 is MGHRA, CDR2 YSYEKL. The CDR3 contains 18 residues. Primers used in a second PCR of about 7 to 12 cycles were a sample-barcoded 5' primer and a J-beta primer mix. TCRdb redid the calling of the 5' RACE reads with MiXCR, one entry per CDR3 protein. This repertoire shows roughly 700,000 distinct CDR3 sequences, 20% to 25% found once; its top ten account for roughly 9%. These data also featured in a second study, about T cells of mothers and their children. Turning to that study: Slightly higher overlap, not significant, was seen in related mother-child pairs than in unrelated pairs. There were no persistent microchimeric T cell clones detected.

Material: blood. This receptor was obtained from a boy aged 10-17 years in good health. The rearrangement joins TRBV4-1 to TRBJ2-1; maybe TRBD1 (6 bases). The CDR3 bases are TGCGCCAGCAGCCAAGATAATCCTGCACAGGGTTCCTACAATGAGCAGTTCTTC. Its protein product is CASSQDNPAQGSYNEQFF.